The clone carrying this T cell receptor beta chain was seen a few times. Its antigen is not identified. The record originates from a study of T-cell memory formation after mild COVID-19. V dropped 5 bases and J dropped 4; count of bases not matched to a gene: 4. This CDR3 contains 14 residues. Germline V gene sequence: CDR1 SGHTA, CDR2 FQGNSA. UMIs and sample barcodes were carried by the TCR alpha and TCR beta cDNA libraries that 5'RACE produced using constant-segment primers. MiXCR was run by TCRdb on the 5' RACE reads, yielding one entry per CDR3 protein. The sample lists a few hundred thousand distinct CDR3 sequences; more than 20% were seen once. Overall study findings and caveats: Memory sampled before infection contained some responding clones, suggesting cross-reactive memory joined. Nothing confirmed that second-wave clones peaking on day 37 were specific for SARS-CoV-2.

Sequencing used PBMCs or a T cell subset sorted from them (not recorded which). The clonotype originates from an adult woman who had mild COVID-19 (a few samples of this study predate the infection). Cell type and time point are not known. This chain joins TRBV7-2 and TRBJ2-7; 11 bases line up with TRBD2. CDR3 in DNA: TGTGCCAGCAGCCCGACTAGCGGGAAGTACGAGCAGTACTTC. Translated, it gives CASSPTSGKYEQYF.